The 19 T cell receptor beta chains given below trace back to one sample, sequenced in a study of cytomegalovirus exposure and HLA in healthy donors. Primers for the PCR totalled 60 Vbeta and 13 Jbeta. The method was immunoSEQ multiplex PCR; TCRdb's version includes in-frame clones alone and lacks a portion of them. In the table there are approximately 190,000 clones, approximately 81% of which are singletons. Sequences were obtained from PBMCs. These receptors came from a man aged 45-65 years in good health and CMV-seronegative.

The V gene is TRBV15, the J gene TRBJ1-2; D possibly corresponds to TRBD1 (6 bases). This CDR3 spans 15 amino acids. Germline lookup yields CDR1 LNHNV and CDR2 YYDKDF (reference sequence). V dropped 6 bases and J dropped 4 bases, with 18 bases sitting between them. The CDR3 nucleotides are TGTGCCACCAGTCCAGGGGCTGTCCCCATCTATGGCTACACCTTC. This encodes CATSPGAVPIYGYTF.

The J gene is TRBJ2-7, the V gene TRBV5-6, with 8 bases matching TRBD1. The junction had 3 bases not matched to a gene; V was cut back by 0 bases and J by 4 bases. The CDR3 has 14 residues. Germline lookup yields CDR1 SGHDT and CDR2 YYEEEE. The CDR3 is CASSLGTGWYEQYF. The CDR3 DNA reads as TGTGCCAGCAGCTTGGGGACAGGGTGGTACGAGCAGTACTTC.

The chain employs TRBV11-2 and TRBJ2-5; 9 bases align to TRBD1. The CDR3 consists of 14 residues. V trimming: 5 bases; J trimming: 5 bases; junction bases outside the gene matches: 6. The germline V gene has CDR1 SGHAT and CDR2 FQNNGV. CDR3 in amino acids: CASSGQGLAETQYF. The CDR3 nucleotides are TGTGCCAGCAGCGGACAGGGGTTGGCGGAGACCCAGTACTTC.

The rearrangement links TRBV5-1 to TRBJ2-5, with 14 bases matching TRBD2. The CDR3 has 16 amino acids. Germline V gene sequence: CDR1 SGHRS, CDR2 YFSETQ. J lost 2 bases, V lost 0 bases, and 0 bases had no gene match. The CDR3, as DNA: TGCGCCAGCAGCTTGGGGACTAGCGGGAGGCAAGAGACCCAGTACTTC. Translated, it gives CASSLGTSGRQETQYF.

The rearrangement joins TRBV7-2 to TRBJ1-5; no firm D call. Germline CDR1 reads SGHTA; CDR2 reads FQGNSA. CDR3 length: 13 amino acids. Trimming took 3 bases from V and 7 from J, leaving 10 bases between them. The CDR3 sequence is CASSFREGQPQHF. The CDR3 region has the DNA TGTGCCAGCAGCTTTAGGGAGGGACAGCCCCAGCATTTT.

The chain links TRBV4-3 to TRBJ1-4; possible D gene TRBD1, 5 bases. V lost 0 bases to trimming and J lost 8 bases, with 16 bases between them. Germline V CDR1 and CDR2: LGHNA, YSLEER. There are 16 residues in the CDR3. The CDR3 sequence is CASSQDLRREAEKLFF. CDR3 in DNA: TGCGCCAGCAGCCAAGATCTGCGCAGGGAGGCGGAAAAACTGTTTTTT.

CDR3 sequence reads: CAWSGDGLSYEQYF. CDR3 DNA sequence: TGTGCCTGGAGTGGAGACGGACTCTCCTACGAGCAGTACTTC. This sequence joins TRBV30 and TRBJ2-7; weak D call: TRBD2 (5 bases). The CDR3 totals 14 residues. V lost 1 base, J lost 0 bases, and 10 bases lay in between. Looked up from germline, CDR1 is GTSNPN and CDR2 is SVGIG (reference sequence).

The chain combines TRBV27 with TRBJ2-1, with D maybe TRBD2 (7 bases). Trimming removed 3 bases at V and 2 bases at J, with 14 bases between. Germline-derived CDR1 and CDR2 are MNHEY and SMNVEV (reference sequence). The length of the CDR3 is 16 residues. This chain's CDR3 is CASSFTGGSTYNEQFF. The CDR3 coding sequence is TGTGCCAGCAGTTTTACGGGGGGCTCCACCTACAATGAGCAGTTCTTC.

The chain uses TRBV27 and TRBJ2-7; 11 bases are shared with TRBD1. The CDR3 has 22 residues. V trimming: 5 bases; J trimming: 0 bases; junction bases outside the gene matches: 24. Germline V gene sequence: CDR1 MNHEY, CDR2 SMNVEV (reference sequence). CDR3 nucleotides: TGTGCCAGCAGTCCCCTTCGCGGACAGGGGGCGTTGTTGACTGCGAGCTCCTACGAGCAGTACTTC. Translating it yields CASSPLRGQGALLTASSYEQYF.

The V and J genes are TRBV11-2 and TRBJ1-1, with 8 bases matching TRBD1. Germline V gene sequence: CDR1 SGHAT, CDR2 FQNNGV. The CDR3 is 14 residues long. The trim removed 5 bases at V and 6 bases at J, leaving 8 bases unmatched. The CDR3 region has the DNA TGTGCCAGCAGCCCAGGGGGCCGGGGTCCTGAAGCTTTCTTT. Translation: CASSPGGRGPEAFF.

This clone has just a few counts. One end of the junction is discordant with germline, which a read error may explain. The genes are TRBV4-1 and TRBJ1-2; TRBD1 is a possible D gene (5 bases). Per germline, CDR1 MGHRA and CDR2 YSYEKL. The CDR3 contains 15 residues. CDR3 sequence (DNA): TGCGCCAGCAGCCAAGATTCGGGCAGGGAAAACAGCTACCCCTTC. Encoded protein: CASSQDSGRENSYPF.

V gene TRBV7-9 combines with J gene TRBJ1-4; D is unresolved. The length of the CDR3 is 16 residues. Germline-derived CDR1 and CDR2 are SEHNR and FQNEAQ (reference sequence). V was cut by 6 bases and J by 2 bases, with 16 bases left in between. CDR3 in amino acids: CASSSSGELTNEKLFF. The CDR3 coding sequence is TGTGCCAGCAGTTCTTCCGGGGAGTTGACTAATGAAAAACTGTTTTTT.

This clone has only one observation. V usage is TRBV2 and J usage is TRBJ1-2; no clear D gene. The length of the CDR3 is 13 residues. CDR1 and CDR2 (germline): SNHLY, FYNNEI. The ends were cut back, 4 bases at V and 4 bases at J, with 10 bases in the middle. CDR3 nucleotide sequence: TGTGCCAGCAGTGGGCAGACAACCTATGGCTACACCTTC. Translated, it gives CASSGQTTYGYTF.

V gene TRBV7-9 combines with J gene TRBJ1-2; D gene unclear. The ends were cut back, 0 bases at V and 0 bases at J, with 5 bases in the middle. This CDR3 has 14 amino acids. Germline V gene lookup returns CDR1 SEHNR and CDR2 FQNEAQ (reference sequence). CDR3 protein: CASSLAPTNYGYTF. CDR3 in DNA: TGTGCCAGCAGCTTAGCCCCAACTAACTATGGCTACACCTTC.

This clone is a singleton in its sample. This sequence joins TRBV11-1 and TRBJ2-1, with D perhaps matching TRBD1 (5 bases). Looked up from germline, CDR1 is SGHAT and CDR2 is FQDESV (reference sequence). This CDR3 is 12 amino acids long. The V gene lost 5 bases and the J gene lost 9 bases, with 11 bases spanning the gap. This chain's CDR3 is CASSQVGAEQFF. The CDR3 bases are TGTGCCAGCAGCCAAGTAGGGGCTGAGCAGTTCTTC.

This clone was found a few times. The V and J genes are TRBV6-5 and TRBJ2-2; a weak D match, TRBD2 (7 bases). The CDR3 is made up of 14 amino acids. V gave up 6 bases and J gave up 7 bases, with 15 bases separating them. The germline V gene has CDR1 MNHEY and CDR2 SVGAGI. The CDR3 DNA reads TGTGCCAGCAGCACCGGGGGGCCGGTCGGGGAGCTGTTTTTT. Protein product: CASSTGGPVGELFF.

The rearrangement uses TRBV10-2 and TRBJ2-1; maybe TRBD2 (6 bases). This CDR3 has 17 residues. Trimming left V 2 bases short and J 0 bases short, with 14 bases between. Germline V gene sequence: CDR1 WSHSY, CDR2 SAAADI. CDR3 sequence (DNA): TGCGCCAGCAGTGAGACACGGGGGTTGAGCTCCTACAATGAGCAGTTCTTC. Translating gives CASSETRGLSSYNEQFF.

Note on this clone: Relative to the germline gene, one junction end is altered; a read error may explain this. The chain couples TRBV6-1 to TRBJ1-2, with TRBD1 matching over 7 bases. Germline V lookup: CDR1 MNHNS, CDR2 SASEGT. The CDR3 has 16 amino acids. The CDR3 spells CASSESGQLNNHGYTF. In nucleotides, the CDR3 is TGTGCCAGCAGTGAGTCGGGACAGCTTAATAACCATGGCTACACCTTC.

The chain employs TRBV4-1 and TRBJ2-1; 9 bases match TRBD2. The CDR3 totals 16 residues. Germline trimming cut 0 bases from V and 6 bases from J; bases unmatched to any gene: 6. The V gene's germline CDR1 is MGHRA and CDR2 YSYEKL. CDR3 loop: CASSQDQAGGFNEQFF. DNA of the CDR3: TGCGCCAGCAGCCAAGATCAAGCGGGGGGTTTCAATGAGCAGTTCTTC.